This TCR beta chain originates from a study of human T cells and chemical hapten exposure. Each CDR3 protein gets one entry after TCRdb re-called the RACE reads with MiXCR. This table holds fewer than 300,000 distinct CDR3 sequences, over 8% found once. Trimming pared 6 bases from V and 1 base from J, leaving 9 bases between. The CDR3 has 12 amino acids. The germline CDR1 and CDR2 sequences are DFQATT and SNEGSKA (reference sequence). As for time point: pre-sensitization, week 0. The treatment: therapeutic diphenylcyclopropenone sensitization with weekly scalp DPC. This clonotype showed up just a few times.

This TCR was sampled from a woman in her thirties or forties with alopecia areata. Some clones in this sample may be carry-over from other donors' samples. The genes are TRBV20-1 and TRBJ2-5, with a possible D match to TRBD1 (5 bases). Specimen: whole blood, collected in connection with sensitization to the hapten diphenylcyclopropenone (DPC). The CDR3 region has the DNA TGCAGTGCCAGTCAGGGCCAAGAGACCCAGTACTTC. This translates into CSASQGQETQYF.